This entry lists 19 T cell receptor beta chains sequenced from one sample in a study of T cell changes during pregnancy in multiple sclerosis. Assay used: immunoSEQ multiplex PCR; TCRdb lists only in-frame clones, some missing. The data contain around 31,000 clones, over 85% of them seen just once; the ten biggest clones take up 0.71%. Sample: CD4+ T cells from peripheral blood mononuclear cells, taken in the first trimester of pregnancy. Receptors originate from a female donor with multiple sclerosis, enrolled in a pregnancy study.

V usage is TRBV5-1 and J usage is TRBJ2-7; D possibly corresponds to TRBD1 (6 bases). The CDR3 sequence is 15 residues long. The germline CDR1 and CDR2 sequences are SGHRS and YFSETQ. Between the trimmed V and J ends, which lost 5 bases and 2 bases, there was a span of 17 bases. CDR3 in amino acids: CASRPDRHLTYEQYF. The CDR3 DNA reads TGCGCCAGCAGACCCGACAGGCACTTAACCTACGAGCAGTACTTC.

V is TRBV19 and J is TRBJ1-2; D might be TRBD1 (6 bases). The germline CDR1 and CDR2 sequences are LNHDA and SQIVND (reference sequence). The CDR3 covers 13 residues. V was shortened by 9 bases and J by 4 bases, with 15 bases between the two germline ends. The CDR3 DNA sequence: TGTGCCAGCAACACAGGGCAGGGCTATGGCTACACCTTC. It specifies CASNTGQGYGYTF.

The chain recombines TRBV9 with TRBJ1-5; TRBD1 is a possible D gene (6 bases). Germline lookup yields CDR1 SGDLS and CDR2 YYNGEE. V gave up 4 bases and J gave up 4 bases, with 9 bases separating them. The CDR3 covers 13 residues. As DNA, the CDR3 is TGTGCCAGCAGCCCACAGGGTAATCAGCCCCAGCATTTT. Encoded protein: CASSPQGNQPQHF.

V is TRBV5-1 and J is TRBJ2-7; no reliable D call. V lost 0 bases and J lost 0, with 13 bases in between. Germline CDR1 SGHRS, CDR2 YFSETQ. The CDR3 is made up of 16 amino acids. The DNA for the CDR3 is TGCGCCAGCAGCTTGGCTTACAGAAGTATCTCCTACGAGCAGTACTTC. Amino acids: CASSLAYRSISYEQYF.

This chain joins TRBV2 and TRBJ1-5; D might be TRBD1 (5 bases). V lost 3 bases and J 7 bases, leaving 16 bases between the germline ends. Germline loops: CDR1 SNHLY, CDR2 FYNNEI. The CDR3 consists of 15 residues. CDR3 in DNA: TGTGCCAGCAGTGAGGGGCAGACCTGGCACCAGCCCCAGCATTTT. Its translation is CASSEGQTWHQPQHF.

The chain has TRBV28 and TRBJ2-1; a possible D gene is TRBD2 (6 bases). The germline V and J ends were trimmed by 4 bases and 0 bases, with 16 bases remaining between them. Germline V lookup: CDR1 MDHEN, CDR2 SYDVKM. The CDR3 extends over 17 amino acids. The CDR3 nucleotides read TGTGCCAGCAGTTCCTGGGGGGACTGGAGCTCCTACAATGAGCAGTTCTTC. Amino acid sequence: CASSSWGDWSSYNEQFF.

The V call is TRBV2, the J call TRBJ1-2; TRBD1 matches 9 bases. Germline trimming cut 5 bases from V and 6 bases from J; bases unmatched to any gene: 7. The germline V gene has CDR1 SNHLY and CDR2 FYNNEI. There are 14 residues in the CDR3. This CDR3 reads CASSRDRVGDGYTF. CDR3 bases: TGTGCCAGCAGTCGGGACAGGGTGGGAGATGGCTACACCTTC.

V is TRBV18 and J is TRBJ2-2; the D gene is possibly TRBD1 (6 bases). CDR3 size: 12 residues. Germline V gives CDR1 KGHSH, CDR2 LQKENI. V lost 4 bases, J lost 8 bases, and 8 bases lay in between. CDR3 region: CASSQGTGELFF. The CDR3 coding sequence is TGTGCCAGCTCACAAGGGACAGGGGAGCTGTTTTTT. Looking up the rest from reference TRBV18 and TRBJ2-2 gives the full variable domain: NAGVMQNPRHLVRRRGQEARLRCSPMKGHSHVYWYRQLPEEGLKFMVYLQKENIIDESGMPKERFSAEFPKEGPSILRIQQVVRGDSAAYFCASSQGTGELFFGEGSRLTVL.

The chain is built from TRBV5-1 and TRBJ2-3; 7 bases map to TRBD1. In germline, CDR1 is SGHRS, CDR2 YFSETQ. Trimming at V came to 1 base and at J to 6 bases, leaving 5 bases not matched to a gene. This CDR3 region has 14 residues. CDR3 nucleotides: TGCGCCAGCAGCTTGTTAGGGGGCTCCGATACGCAGTATTTT. Amino acid sequence: CASSLLGGSDTQYF.

V and J are TRBV29-1 and TRBJ1-2; tentative D call: TRBD1 (5 bases). The V gene's germline CDR1 is SQVTM and CDR2 ANQGSEA. V was pared by 0 bases and J by 8 bases, with 13 bases between. This CDR3 is 13 amino acids long. In nucleotides, the CDR3 is TGCAGCGTTGAAGATCAAGGGGCGGGAGGCTACACCTTC. This translates into CSVEDQGAGGYTF. The full variable domain, in which reference TRBV29-1 and TRBJ1-2 provide the parts outside the CDR3, is SAVISQKPSRDICQRGTSLTIQCQVDSQVTMMFWYRQQPGQSLTLIATANQGSEATYESGFVIDKFPISRPNLTFSTLTVSNMSPEDSSIYLCSVEDQGAGGYTFGSGTRLTVV.

This clone was seen only once. V usage is TRBV7-3 and J usage is TRBJ2-7; 8 positions match TRBD2. Germline CDR1 SGHTA, CDR2 FQGTGA. The CDR3 has 15 amino acids. Trimming removed 1 base from V and 2 bases from J; junction bases left unmatched: 4. The CDR3 DNA is TGTGCCAGCAGCTTAAACGGGGGGGCCACCTACGAGCAGTACTTC. Translation: CASSLNGGATYEQYF.

This chain links TRBV5-1 with TRBJ2-1, with 13 bases aligning to TRBD2. CDR1 is SGHRS and CDR2 is YFSETQ in the germline V gene. V shed 4 bases and J 6 bases; nucleotides not matched to a gene: 7. The CDR3 length is 16 residues. CDR3 region: CASSPPTSGGANEQFF. Written as DNA, the CDR3 is TGCGCCAGCAGCCCACCCACTAGCGGGGGGGCCAATGAGCAGTTCTTC. Together with reference TRBV5-1 and TRBJ2-1, the CDR3 gives the full variable domain: KAGVTQTPRYLIKTRGQQVTLSCSPISGHRSVSWYQQTPGQGLQFLFEYFSETQRNKGNFPGRFSGRQFSNSRSEMNVSTLELGDSALYLCASSPPTSGGANEQFFGPGTRLTVL.

The chain recombines TRBV4-3 with TRBJ2-1; 10 bases fit TRBD2. This CDR3 comprises 19 residues. Trimming at V came to 4 bases and at J to 0 bases, leaving 12 bases not matched to a gene. Germline lookup yields CDR1 LGHNA and CDR2 YSLEER. The CDR3 is CASSLGFVAGGSSYNEQFF. The CDR3 DNA sequence: TGCGCCAGCAGCCTCGGATTCGTAGCGGGGGGCAGCTCCTACAATGAGCAGTTCTTC.

In this sample, this clone turned up once. This chain uses TRBV5-1 with TRBJ2-5; 7 nucleotides match TRBD2. The V and J ends lost 2 bases and 5 bases, in that order; junction bases with no gene match: 6. The CDR3 contains 14 residues. CDR1 SGHRS and CDR2 YFSETQ come from the germline V gene. CDR3 loop: CASSFEGRGETQYF. The CDR3 bases are TGCGCCAGCAGCTTTGAAGGGCGGGGGGAGACCCAGTACTTC.

The chain links TRBV19 to TRBJ2-7, with D perhaps TRBD1 (6 bases). Germline V CDR1 and CDR2: LNHDA, SQIVND (reference sequence). The V end lost 10 bases, the J end lost 4 bases, and 17 bases lay between the germline ends. This CDR3 comprises 13 residues. This chain's CDR3 is CATSAGDIYEQYF. For the CDR3, the DNA is TGTGCCACCTCGGCAGGGGACATATACGAGCAGTACTTC.

The rearrangement joins TRBV23-1 to TRBJ1-2; tentative D call: TRBD1 (5 bases). TRBV23-1 is given ORF status, its function remaining uncertain. V lost 4 bases and J lost 8, with 14 bases in between. The CDR3 sequence is 13 residues long. The chain's CDR3 is CASSRRGSRGYTF. CDR3 DNA: TGCGCCAGCAGTCGACGGGGGTCGAGGGGCTACACCTTC.

The gene calls are TRBV15 and TRBJ1-2; D is possibly TRBD1 (5 bases). Trimming pared 8 bases from V and 2 bases from J, leaving 18 bases between. Per the germline V gene, CDR1 is LNHNV and CDR2 is YYDKDF (reference sequence). CDR3 length: 15 residues. CDR3 region: CATEYATGGNYGYTF. In DNA form, the CDR3 reads TGTGCCACCGAATATGCTACTGGGGGGAACTATGGCTACACCTTC. Combining the CDR3 with reference TRBV15 and TRBJ1-2 gives the whole variable domain DAMVIQNPRYQVTQFGKPVTLSCSQTLNHNVMYWYQQKSSQAPKLLFHYYDKDFNNEADTPDNFQSRRPNTSFCFLDIRSPGLGDTAMYLCATEYATGGNYGYTFGSGTRLTVV.

This chain joins TRBV6-5 and TRBJ1-1; 7 nucleotides line up with TRBD1. The germline CDR1 and CDR2 sequences are MNHEY and SVGAGI. The CDR3 spans 13 residues. Losses at the gene ends were 5 bases for V and 2 bases for J; bases not matched to a gene: 2. The CDR3 reads CASSRDSNTEAFF. The CDR3 DNA reads as TGTGCCAGCAGTCGGGACAGTAACACTGAAGCTTTCTTT.

The chain has TRBV2 and TRBJ1-4, with TRBD1 matching 8 bases. In germline, CDR1 is SNHLY, CDR2 FYNNEI. The CDR3 is 14 amino acids. J lost 7 bases, V lost 4 bases, and 5 bases had no gene match. CDR3 sequence reads: CASSGRTGREKLFF. DNA for the CDR3: TGTGCCAGCAGTGGAAGGACAGGGCGTGAAAAACTGTTTTTT.